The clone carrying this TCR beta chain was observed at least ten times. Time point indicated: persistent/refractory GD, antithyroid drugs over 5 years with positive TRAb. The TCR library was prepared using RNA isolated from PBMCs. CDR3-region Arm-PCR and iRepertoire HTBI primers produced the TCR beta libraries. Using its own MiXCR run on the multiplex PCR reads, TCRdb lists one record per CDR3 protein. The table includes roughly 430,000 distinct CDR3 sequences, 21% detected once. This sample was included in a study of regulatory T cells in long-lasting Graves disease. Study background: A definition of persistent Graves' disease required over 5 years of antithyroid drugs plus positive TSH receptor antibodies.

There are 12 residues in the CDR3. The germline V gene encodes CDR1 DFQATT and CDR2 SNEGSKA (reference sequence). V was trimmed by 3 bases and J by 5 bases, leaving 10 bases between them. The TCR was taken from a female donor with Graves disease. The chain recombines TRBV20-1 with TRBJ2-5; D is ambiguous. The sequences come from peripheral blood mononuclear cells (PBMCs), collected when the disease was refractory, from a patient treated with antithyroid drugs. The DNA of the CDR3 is TGCAGTGCTAGCCAAGCCCGGGAGACCCAGTACTTC. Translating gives CSASQARETQYF.